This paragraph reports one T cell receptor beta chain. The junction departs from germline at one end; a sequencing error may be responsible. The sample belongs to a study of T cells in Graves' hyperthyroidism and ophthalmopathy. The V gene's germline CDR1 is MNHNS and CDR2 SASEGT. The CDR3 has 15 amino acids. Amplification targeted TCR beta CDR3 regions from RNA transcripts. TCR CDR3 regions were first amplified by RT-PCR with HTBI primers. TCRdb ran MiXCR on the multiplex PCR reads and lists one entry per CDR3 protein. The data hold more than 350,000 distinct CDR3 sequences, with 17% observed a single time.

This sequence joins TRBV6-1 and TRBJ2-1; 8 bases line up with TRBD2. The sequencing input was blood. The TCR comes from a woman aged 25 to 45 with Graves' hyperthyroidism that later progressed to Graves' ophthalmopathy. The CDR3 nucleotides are TGTACCAGCAGTGAAGTGGGACTAGGTACGGATGAGCAGTTCTTC. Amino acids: CTSSEVGLGTDEQFF.